This T cell receptor (beta chain) was observed in a study of cytomegalovirus exposure and HLA in healthy donors (dated by TCRdb to about 2017). About the study as a whole: According to an earlier analysis of 450 to 650 of the donors, about 179 million T cells yielded some 120 million unique TCR beta sequences and about 300 Gb of sequence data. Four or five DR-DQ haplotypes were treated as single units for association and clustering because of strong linkage in the cohort. The aim of the study was to test whether cataloging public T cell receptors could identify signatures of past pathogen exposure. A later genetic analysis used genome-wide SNP genotypes for 398 of the 666 donors, treating that subset as a discovery cohort. An early release covering approximately 600 HLA-typed donors comprised 250 to 350 gigabases of sequencing data and around 80 million unique TCR sequences. To predict cytomegalovirus infection status, the study brought together high-throughput TCR immunosequencing, statistical association of individual TCRs with disease status, and machine learning. In the later analysis, no new phenotypic data were used to find candidate immune exposures; instead, reliance was placed on TCR beta sequences and their occurrence across donors. The T cell repertoires of 666 subjects were profiled by immunosequencing and related to cytomegalovirus serostatus. Both class I and class II loci were covered by HLA typing, at four-digit resolution. All discovery cohort repertoires had been generated on a single sequencing platform. Alongside the repertoire data, information on donor age, sex, ethnicity and CMV serostatus was compiled. Among some 410 genotyped donors of the cohort, an average of approximately 220,000 unique TCR beta nucleotide sequences was sequenced per donor, of which about 19% were non-productive. The genetic ancestry cluster associated with self-reported Caucasian donors included around four fifths of the 398 genotyped donors. A later analysis re-examined previously published TCR beta repertoires from more than 650 donors and added high-resolution HLA genotyping to investigate patterns of TCR occurrence. A separate validation cohort of some 130 different subjects was used in addition to the 666-subject first cohort. An earlier analysis of approximately 580 of the donors used high-throughput TCR beta sequencing to judge whether each TCR beta V gene segment behaved as functional or pseudogenic. Typing coverage varied by locus: roughly 629-640 donors for A, B, C, DRB1 and DQB1; around 560 for DQA1; some 610 for DPA1; 450 to 480 for DPB1.

The protocol used for the library was the immunoSEQ multiplex PCR assay. A mixture of 60 forward primers for TCR Vbeta segments and 13 reverse primers for TCR Jbeta segments was used in the multiplex PCR. A multiplex PCR assay on genomic DNA amplified the CDR3 region of rearranged TCR beta genes. Amplified TCR beta libraries were sequenced as 87-base-pair reads on the Illumina HiSeq System. The original methods were these. A later analysis counted 75 million to 100 million unique TCR beta chains across the 650 to 800 repertoires, and 9.5 million to 11 million of these chains were shared by at least two donors. A nearest-neighbor algorithm error-corrected the raw reads and collapsed the reads into unique sequences, merging closely related sequences to remove PCR and sequencing errors. To assign V, D and J gene segments, CDR3 sequences were aligned to IMGT reference sequences. For a sequence to be retained, at least a six-nucleotide match to both a V gene segment and a J gene segment was required. Rearrangements were called productive when the CDR3 lacked stop codons and stayed in frame with V and J; all others were non-productive. CDR3 was defined by IMGT convention, running from the second conserved V-encoded cysteine to the conserved J-encoded phenylalanine. The earlier analysis of roughly 590 of the donors excluded any sequence lacking an unambiguous match to a single V gene segment. In an earlier analysis of approximately 500 of the donors, a V segment was called functional when productive rearrangements were above 56.7%, and segregating when the standard deviation between donors exceeded 5%. To diagnose cytomegalovirus status from the catalog of TCR beta chain sequences, a statistical classification framework was built. A later analysis assigned V and J genes by comparing TCR nucleotide sequences with IMGT/GENE-DB human TR gene sequences. In a later analysis, CDR3 sequences and most-parsimonious VDJ recombination scenarios were assigned using the TCRdist pipeline. In a later analysis, each TCR beta chain was defined by its CDR3 amino acid sequence together with its V-gene family, and reads lacking a unique V-gene family were excluded. As a way to deal with suspected cross-contamination and a sequencing artifact, a later analysis dropped 450 to 700 nucleotide sequences that were highly shared and had low generation probability. A later analysis calculated a clonal expansion index for each public chain from normalized within-repertoire ranks of inferred template counts. In a later analysis, generation probabilities were computed with a VDJ recombination model fitted to out-of-frame rearrangements, and the resulting probabilities were checked against IGoR. In a later analysis, TCR-TCR, TCR-HLA and TCR-CMV co-occurrence was scored with hypergeometric tests, and a repertoire-size bias correction was applied to TCR pairs. False discovery rates were estimated in a later analysis by permuting HLA or CMV assignments 20 times. In a later analysis, co-occurring TCRs were grouped using DBSCAN, with TCRdist sequence similarity added in when clustering inside HLA-allele-positive subsets. Co-occurrence clustering excluded repertoires with fewer than 30,000 or more than 120,000 public chains, plus five with anomalous nucleotide sharing. TCRdb took this table from immuneACCESS and kept in-frame rearrangements with V and J called. Such tables lack part of the clones; where checked against another copy, unresolved V genes explain under half of the gap, and the rest is unexplained. The V and J calls and clone size come from that table; D and trimming were worked out from the DNA. For this sample the table gives about 62,000 clones, of which approximately 75% were detected only once. The ten largest clones take up 5.4% of the sample.

As for this clone: No antigen is known for it. Per-base qualities were not stored, and no clone one base away is much larger.

Overall study outcomes, separate from this receptor: Broadly in line with IMGT annotations, most TCR beta V segments showed up in productive rearrangements about 87% or about 30% of the time in an earlier analysis of several hundred of the donors. Because HLA typing was missing for some donors at each locus, association tests included only the typed subset. When HLA alleles, especially DR and DQ, strongly co-occurred, attributing TCR associations to individual alleles was difficult. In the study, about 150 TCR beta chains were listed as associated with cytomegalovirus. In a later genetic analysis, a missense DCLRE1C variant was associated with V-gene and J-gene trimming of TCR beta chains, and the association was replicated in an independent cohort. The authors suggested that the approach could potentially be extended to other disease states and immunological phenotypes. Only TCR beta chains were sequenced in this cohort, and the absence of alpha or paired-chain data limited detectable features. The classifier was reported to diagnose cytomegalovirus status with high specificity and sensitivity in both the original cohort and the validation cohort. A later analysis associated approximately 17,000 TCR beta sequences with specific HLA alleles at a false discovery rate of 0.05. In a later analysis, several top co-occurrence clusters were reported to appear linked to parvovirus B19, influenza, CMV and Epstein-Barr virus. According to a later analysis, TCR association rates differed among HLA loci, with DRB1 alleles showing the most associated TCRs and HLA-C alleles showing the fewest. Compared with the approximately 700-donor mean, donors in an Asian-associated ancestry cluster had fewer N-insertions in productive TCRs, according to a later genetic analysis. Linkage disequilibrium might explain the correlated functional status among segregating V segments, but an unknown experimental factor could not be ruled out. Sequencing depth was assumed to be roughly uniform across donors in the presence/absence analyses, though that assumption may not hold. The earlier analysis of 450 to 700 of the donors excluded some 15 rarely observed V segments, including chromosome 9 orphons, because counts were too low. Compared with equally common non-associated chains, HLA-associated TCR beta chains in a later analysis were more clonally expanded and had lower generation probabilities. Most TCR sequences were seen in very few donors, while some public TCRs were found in many individuals. In vitro tests confirmed that a few of the cytomegalovirus-associated TCR beta chains recognize cytomegalovirus antigens. A further reported finding was that TCR beta sequences accurately predicted the HLA-A and HLA-B alleles for most subjects in the first cohort. CMV serostatus was the only immune exposure information available for the cohort. According to a later analysis, most CMV-associated TCR beta chains appeared to be HLA-restricted, and the HLA associations seemed to be driven largely by CMV exposure. A cluster of highly shared sequence variants was judged likely to represent a technical artifact of the sequencing pipeline.

The cohort was made up of approximately 670 healthy bone marrow donors. Cohort members were all nominally healthy when sampled, although unrecorded immune exposures were likely present. The donor tested CMV seronegative, placing the donor among the 350 to 400 seronegative members of the cohort. A peripheral blood sample was provided by each donor, and peripheral blood mononuclear cells were used for TCR beta sequencing. Genomic DNA was extracted from the blood cell samples with the Qiagen DNeasy Blood Extraction Kit. This TCR came from a woman aged 25-40 years in good health and CMV-seronegative. The sequencing sample was made of PBMCs.

The CDR3 reads as follows: CASRGDRGNTEAFF. Read as DNA, the sequence is TGTGCCAGCAGGGGGGACAGGGGGAACACTGAAGCTTTCTTT. The chain is made from TRBV2 and TRBJ1-1; 10 bases in the junction line up with TRBD1. Looking up the germline V gene yields CDR1 SNHLY and CDR2 FYNNEI. V ends up 6 bases short and J 1 base short, with an unmatched junction base count of 2. The CDR3 has 14 amino acids, counting the end cysteine and phenylalanine. Of the read, only the CDR3 DNA is kept; its 42 bases are in frame from base 1.